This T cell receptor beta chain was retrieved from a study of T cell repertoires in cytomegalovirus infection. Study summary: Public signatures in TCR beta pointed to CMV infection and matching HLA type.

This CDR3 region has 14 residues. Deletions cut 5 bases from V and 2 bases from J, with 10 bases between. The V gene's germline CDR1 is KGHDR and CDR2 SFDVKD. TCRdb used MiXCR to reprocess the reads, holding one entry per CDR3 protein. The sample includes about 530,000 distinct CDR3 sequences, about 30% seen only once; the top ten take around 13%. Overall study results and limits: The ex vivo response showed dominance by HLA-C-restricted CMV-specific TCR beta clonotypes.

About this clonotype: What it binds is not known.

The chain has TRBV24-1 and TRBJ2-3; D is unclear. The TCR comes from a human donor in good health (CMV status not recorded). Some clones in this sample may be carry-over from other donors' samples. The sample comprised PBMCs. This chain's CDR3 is CATSAVTNTDTQYF. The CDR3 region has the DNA TGTGCCACCAGTGCCGTGACAAACACAGATACGCAGTATTTT.